Ten or more counts support the clone carrying this TCR beta chain. MiXCR, run by TCRdb on the PCR reads, gives a single entry per CDR3 protein. The data contain fewer than 350,000 distinct CDR3 sequences, roughly a quarter of them singletons. This sample is part of a study of molecular identifiers for immune sequencing clone quantification. CDR3 size: 15 residues. Germline CDR1 and CDR2: LNHNV and YYDKDF (reference sequence). The germline V and J ends were trimmed by 0 bases and 1 base, with 9 bases remaining between them. What was sequenced was naive CD8+ T cells from blood, with Jurkat cell RNA spiked in. Specified subset: FACS-sorted CD8+CD4-CCR7+CD45RA+ naive T cells. The chain is built from TRBV15 and TRBJ2-5; the D is unclear. This sequence was found in a human donor in good health. Some libraries in this study had Jurkat cell RNA spiked in. CDR3 coding DNA: TGTGCCACCAGCAGAGATCTCGGCAGCCAAGAGACCCAGTACTTC. Its protein is CATSRDLGSQETQYF.